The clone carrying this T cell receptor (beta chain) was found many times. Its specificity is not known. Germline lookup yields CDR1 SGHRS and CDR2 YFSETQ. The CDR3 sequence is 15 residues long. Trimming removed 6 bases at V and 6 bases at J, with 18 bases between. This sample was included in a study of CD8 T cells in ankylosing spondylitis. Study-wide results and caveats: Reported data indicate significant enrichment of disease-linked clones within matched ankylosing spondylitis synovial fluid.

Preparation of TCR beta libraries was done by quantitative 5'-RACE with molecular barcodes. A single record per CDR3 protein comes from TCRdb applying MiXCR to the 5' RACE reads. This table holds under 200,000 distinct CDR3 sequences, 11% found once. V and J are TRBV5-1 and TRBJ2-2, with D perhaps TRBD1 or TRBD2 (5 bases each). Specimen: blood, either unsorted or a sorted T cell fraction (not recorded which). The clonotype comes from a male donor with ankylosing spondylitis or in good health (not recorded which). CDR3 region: CASTRSGMGPGELFF. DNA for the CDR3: TGCGCCAGCACCCGTTCGGGGATGGGGCCCGGGGAGCTGTTTTTT.